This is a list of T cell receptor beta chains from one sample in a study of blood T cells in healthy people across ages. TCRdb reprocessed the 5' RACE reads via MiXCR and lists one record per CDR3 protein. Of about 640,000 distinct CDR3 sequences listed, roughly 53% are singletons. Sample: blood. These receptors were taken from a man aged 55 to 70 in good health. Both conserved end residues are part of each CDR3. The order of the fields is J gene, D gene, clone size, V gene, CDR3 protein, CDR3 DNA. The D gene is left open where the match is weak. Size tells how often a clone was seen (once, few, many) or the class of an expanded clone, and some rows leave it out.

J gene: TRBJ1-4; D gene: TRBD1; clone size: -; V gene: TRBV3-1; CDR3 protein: CASSRQGPKEKLFF; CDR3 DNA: TGTGCCAGCAGCCGACAGGGCCCTAAAGAAAAACTGTTTTTT
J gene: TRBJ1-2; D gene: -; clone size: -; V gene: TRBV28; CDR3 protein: CASSLIQEPSGYTF; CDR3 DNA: TGTGCCAGCAGTTTAATACAAGAACCCTCGGGCTACACCTTC
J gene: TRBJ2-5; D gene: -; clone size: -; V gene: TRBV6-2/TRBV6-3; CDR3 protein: CASKNGQETQYF; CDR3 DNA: TGTGCCAGCAAGAATGGGCAAGAGACCCAGTACTTC
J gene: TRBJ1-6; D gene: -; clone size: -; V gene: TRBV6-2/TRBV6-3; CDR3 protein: CASFMARGNSPLHF; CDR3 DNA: TGTGCCAGCTTTATGGCCCGGGGGAATTCACCCCTCCACTTT
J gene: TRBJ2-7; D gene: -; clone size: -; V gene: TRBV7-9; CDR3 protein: CASSLLGSGEQYF; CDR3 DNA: TGTGCCAGCAGCTTACTAGGGTCAGGGGAGCAGTACTTC
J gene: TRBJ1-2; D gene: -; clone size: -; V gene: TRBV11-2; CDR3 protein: CASSLVRAGYTF; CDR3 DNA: TGTGCCAGCAGCTTAGTCAGGGCAGGCTACACCTTC
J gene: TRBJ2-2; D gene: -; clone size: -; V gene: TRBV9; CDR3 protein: CASSKGGLGELFF; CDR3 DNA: TGTGCCAGCAGTAAAGGAGGACTTGGGGAGCTGTTTTTT
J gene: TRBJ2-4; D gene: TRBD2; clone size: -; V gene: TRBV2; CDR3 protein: CASSEESILNSLRELAKNIQYF; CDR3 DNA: TGTGCCAGCAGTGAGGAGTCGATACTAAACAGTTTGCGGGAGCTGGCCAAAAACATTCAGTACTTC
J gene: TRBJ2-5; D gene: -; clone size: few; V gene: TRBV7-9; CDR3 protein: CASSQTWTQYF; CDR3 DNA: TGTGCCAGCAGCCAAACATGGACCCAGTACTTC
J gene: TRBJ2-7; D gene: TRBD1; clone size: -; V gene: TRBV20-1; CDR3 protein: CSARPDRKYEQYF; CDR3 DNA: TGCAGTGCTAGACCGGACAGGAAATACGAGCAGTACTTC
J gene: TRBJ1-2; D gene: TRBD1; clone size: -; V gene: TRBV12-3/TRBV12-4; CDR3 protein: CASKRGQGYGYTF; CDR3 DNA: TGTGCCAGCAAGCGAGGACAGGGTTATGGCTACACCTTC
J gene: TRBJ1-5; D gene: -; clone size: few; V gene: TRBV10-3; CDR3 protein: CAISGGGGNQPQHF; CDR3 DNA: TGTGCCATCAGTGGAGGGGGGGGCAATCAGCCCCAGCATTTT
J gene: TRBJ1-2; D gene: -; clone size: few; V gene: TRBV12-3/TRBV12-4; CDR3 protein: CASSWGTVNYGYTF; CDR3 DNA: TGTGCCAGCAGTTGGGGGACGGTTAACTATGGCTACACCTTC
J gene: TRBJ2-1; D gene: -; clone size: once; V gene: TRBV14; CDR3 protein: CASSPFRQGLNNEQFF; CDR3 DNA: TGTGCCAGCAGCCCCTTCCGTCAGGGACTTAACAATGAGCAGTTCTTC
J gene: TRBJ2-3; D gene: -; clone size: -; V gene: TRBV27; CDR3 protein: CASSPRTGASTDTQYF; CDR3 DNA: TGTGCCAGCAGTCCCCGGACCGGTGCTAGCACAGATACGCAGTATTTT
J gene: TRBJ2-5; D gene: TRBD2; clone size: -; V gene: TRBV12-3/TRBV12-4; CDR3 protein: CASRTSGGADNEQYF; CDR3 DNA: TGTGCCAGCAGGACTAGCGGGGGGGCGGACAATGAGCAGTACTTC
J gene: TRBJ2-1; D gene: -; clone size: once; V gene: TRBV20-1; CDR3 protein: CSATGRDNNEQFF; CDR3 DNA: TGCAGTGCTACCGGCAGGGACAACAATGAGCAGTTCTTC
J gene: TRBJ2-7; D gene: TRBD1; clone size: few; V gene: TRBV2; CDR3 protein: CASSSGQGLGHEQYF; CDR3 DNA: TGTGCCAGCAGTTCGGGACAGGGGTTAGGACACGAGCAGTACTTC
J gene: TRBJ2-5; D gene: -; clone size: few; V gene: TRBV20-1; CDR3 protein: CSASFSEETQYF; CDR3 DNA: TGCAGTGCTAGTTTTAGCGAAGAGACCCAGTACTTC
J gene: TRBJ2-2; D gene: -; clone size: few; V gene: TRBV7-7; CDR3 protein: CASSPASADPGELFF; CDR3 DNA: TGTGCCAGCAGCCCCGCTAGCGCGGACCCCGGGGAGCTGTTTTTT
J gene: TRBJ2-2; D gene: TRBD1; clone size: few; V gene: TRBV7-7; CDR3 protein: CASSLGQGRRTGELFF; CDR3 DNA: TGTGCCAGCAGCTTGGGACAGGGACGTCGCACCGGGGAGCTGTTTTTT
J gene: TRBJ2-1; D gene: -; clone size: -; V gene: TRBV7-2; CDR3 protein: CASSLASVQGERSEQFF; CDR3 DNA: TGTGCCAGCAGCTTAGCGTCGGTACAGGGTGAACGGAGTGAGCAGTTCTTC
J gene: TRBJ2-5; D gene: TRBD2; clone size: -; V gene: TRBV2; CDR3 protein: CASSDSTLAGGQETQYF; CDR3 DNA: TGTGCCAGCAGTGACTCCACTCTAGCGGGGGGACAAGAGACCCAGTACTTC
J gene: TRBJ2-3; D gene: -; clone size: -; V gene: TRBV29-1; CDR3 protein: CSVPRTQTFTDTQYF; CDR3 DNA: TGCAGCGTCCCCCGGACACAGACGTTCACAGATACGCAGTATTTT
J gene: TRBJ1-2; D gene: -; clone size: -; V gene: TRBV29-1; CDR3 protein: CSVEVGSLPNYGYTF; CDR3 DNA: TGCAGCGTTGAGGTGGGCAGCCTCCCTAACTATGGCTACACCTTC
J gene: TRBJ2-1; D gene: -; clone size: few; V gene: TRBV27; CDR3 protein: CASSKYGGSSNEQFF; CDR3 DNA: TGTGCCAGCAGCAAATACGGGGGCTCGAGCAATGAGCAGTTCTTC
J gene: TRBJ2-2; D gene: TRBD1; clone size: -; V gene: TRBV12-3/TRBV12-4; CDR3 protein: CASSPIYRGGTGELFF; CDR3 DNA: TGTGCCAGCAGCCCTATTTACAGGGGTGGCACCGGGGAGCTGTTTTTT
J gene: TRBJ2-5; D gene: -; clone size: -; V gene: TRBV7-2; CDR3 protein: CASSAGGGKETQYF; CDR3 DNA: TGTGCCAGCAGCGCTGGGGGGGGCAAAGAGACCCAGTACTTC
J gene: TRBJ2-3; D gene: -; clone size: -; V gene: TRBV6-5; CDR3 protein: CASKGVGTVDTDTQYF; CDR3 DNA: TGTGCCAGCAAGGGGGTAGGGACGGTAGACACAGATACGCAGTATTTT
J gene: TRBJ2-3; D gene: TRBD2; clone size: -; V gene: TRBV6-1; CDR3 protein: CASSRLAGGQRDTQYF; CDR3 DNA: TGTGCCAGCAGTAGACTAGCGGGGGGACAAAGAGATACGCAGTATTTT
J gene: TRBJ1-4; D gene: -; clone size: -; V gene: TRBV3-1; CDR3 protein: CASSRVGEKLFF; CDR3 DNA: TGTGCCAGCAGTCGAGTAGGGGAAAAACTGTTTTTT